The next 32 T cell receptor beta chains were all read from a single sample in a study of PD-L1 blockade in urothelial cancer. Sequenced by immunoSEQ multiplex PCR; TCRdb stores in-frame clones only, minus some. The repertoire holds 43,000 or so clones, with 80% as singletons. Specified time point: pretreatment peripheral blood. Sequenced here: PBMCs, sampled around atezolizumab (anti-PD-L1) treatment. These receptors all stem from a man aged 55 to 70 with urothelial cancer.

This chain uses TRBV7-9 with TRBJ1-1, with D uncertain. Germline CDR1 is SEHNR and CDR2 is FQNEAQ (reference sequence). The CDR3 sequence is 16 residues long. V was trimmed by 6 bases and J by 5 bases, leaving 22 bases between them. The CDR3 bases are TGTGCCAGCAGTTCCCCCTCGAGGAGGGTTGAGACTGAAGCTTTCTTT. It translates to CASSSPSRRVETEAFF.

The chain recombines TRBV5-4 with TRBJ2-1, with 11 bases aligning to TRBD2. Trimming cost V 6 bases and J 4 bases; bases outside gene matches: 9. The CDR3 has 16 residues. The germline V gene encodes CDR1 SGHNT and CDR2 YYREEE (reference sequence). CDR3 in amino acids: CASTTIGTSGYNEQFF. CDR3 coding DNA: TGTGCCAGCACCACAATAGGGACTAGCGGATACAATGAGCAGTTCTTC.

The chain combines TRBV5-8 with TRBJ2-7; 8 bases align to TRBD1. Germline CDR1 SGHTS, CDR2 YDEGEE. With V trimmed by 5 bases and J by 5 bases, 12 bases remained unmatched. CDR3 length: 15 amino acids. CDR3 DNA sequence: TGTGCCAGCAGGTCCGCCCGGACAGGGAGCCACGAGCAGTACTTC. Residues: CASRSARTGSHEQYF.

The V call is TRBV28, the J call TRBJ1-1; D not certain. The V and J ends lost 5 bases and 11 bases respectively, with 12 bases between them. This CDR3 is 11 amino acids long. Germline V gene sequence: CDR1 MDHEN, CDR2 SYDVKM. CDR3 protein: CASSAGIGAFF. In DNA form, the CDR3 reads TGTGCCAGCAGTGCCGGGATTGGGGCTTTCTTT.

This chain links TRBV20-1 with TRBJ1-2; the D gene is possibly TRBD1 (5 bases). V lost 6 bases, J lost 6 bases, and 11 bases lay in between. Germline V gives CDR1 DFQATT, CDR2 SNEGSKA (reference sequence). This CDR3 contains 11 residues. The CDR3 loop reads CSAWGRDGYTF. The CDR3, as DNA: TGCAGTGCCTGGGGGAGGGATGGCTACACCTTC.

This CDR3 reads CAWRIRDRDMEDQPQHF. CDR3 nucleotides: TGTGCCTGGAGGATCCGGGACAGGGATATGGAGGATCAGCCCCAGCATTTT. This chain connects TRBV30 to TRBJ1-5; the match to TRBD1 covers 9 bases. The CDR3 spans 17 residues. Trimming took 3 bases from V and 5 from J; bases not matched to a gene: 14. The germline V gene encodes CDR1 GTSNPN and CDR2 SVGIG (reference sequence).

This clone was observed a single time. V is TRBV6-5 and J is TRBJ2-7; 9 bases are shared with TRBD1. With V trimmed by 0 bases and J by 2 bases, 5 bases remained unmatched. The germline gives CDR1 MNHEY, CDR2 SVGAGI. The CDR3 covers 16 residues. The CDR3 spells CASSYSTDRGTYEQYF. The CDR3 DNA reads TGTGCCAGCAGTTACTCGACTGACAGGGGGACCTACGAGCAGTACTTC.

The chain joins TRBV5-1 to TRBJ1-3, with TRBD1 matching over 7 bases. Germline V lookup: CDR1 SGHRS, CDR2 YFSETQ. The CDR3 is made up of 16 amino acids. Trimming cost V 5 bases and J 3 bases; bases outside gene matches: 11. The CDR3 loop reads CASRDLQGSIGNTIYF. In DNA, the CDR3 is TGCGCCAGCAGGGACCTACAGGGGTCTATTGGAAACACCATATATTTT.

The rearrangement links TRBV4-2 to TRBJ1-6, with unresolved D. The CDR3 has 16 amino acids. Germline V gene lookup returns CDR1 LGHNA and CDR2 YNFKEQ. Trimming took 1 base from V and 2 from J, leaving 9 bases between them. CDR3: CASSQGEGTYNSPLHF. In DNA, the CDR3 is TGTGCCAGCAGCCAAGGAGAGGGAACCTATAATTCACCCCTCCACTTT.

This chain connects TRBV15 to TRBJ2-4; TRBD1 is a possible D gene (5 bases). Germline assignment: CDR1 LNHNV and CDR2 YYDKDF (reference sequence). This CDR3 region has 16 residues. The ends were cut back, 1 base at V and 5 bases at J, with 15 bases in the middle. The CDR3 is CATSRARALGENIQYF. CDR3 nucleotide sequence: TGTGCCACCAGCAGAGCCAGGGCCTTAGGGGAAAACATTCAGTACTTC.

CDR3 region: CASSSGGGRSNYGYTF. CDR3 bases: TGTGCCAGCAGTTCCGGGGGAGGCAGATCTAACTATGGCTACACCTTC. The V gene is TRBV6-6, the J gene TRBJ1-2, with a possible D match to TRBD1 (5 bases). Germline CDR1 MNHNY, CDR2 SVGAGI (reference sequence). V lost 4 bases to trimming and J lost 0 bases, with 15 bases between them. This CDR3 region has 16 residues.

This chain joins TRBV4-2 and TRBJ2-2, with 10 bases matching TRBD1. CDR1 and CDR2 from the germline V gene are LGHNA and YNFKEQ. Unmatched junction bases numbered 6, after V lost 2 bases and J lost 6 bases. The length of the CDR3 is 16 residues. CDR3 DNA sequence: TGTGCCAGCAGCCAAATAGGACAGGGGGTTCCCGGGGAGCTGTTTTTT. The encoded protein is CASSQIGQGVPGELFF.

This clone was seen a handful of times. The chain has TRBV6-6 and TRBJ2-3, with a tentative D call TRBD1 (7 bases). CDR3 length equals 13 residues. Germline values: CDR1 MNHNY, CDR2 SVGAGI (reference sequence). V was clipped by 10 bases and J by 3 bases, with 14 bases between them. CDR3 in DNA: TGTGCCATACACAGGGGAGGAACAGATACGCAGTATTTT. This gives the protein CAIHRGGTDTQYF.

V gene TRBV19 combines with J gene TRBJ2-2; a possible D gene is TRBD1 (6 bases). Germline V gene data show CDR1 as LNHDA and CDR2 as SQIVND (reference sequence). Deletions cut 5 bases from V and 4 bases from J, with 14 bases between. This CDR3 has 15 amino acids. Written as DNA, the CDR3 is TGTGCCAGTAGTCAACAGGGCGGGCCCACCGGGGAGCTGTTTTTT. Protein sequence: CASSQQGGPTGELFF.

The CDR3 is CASSLGAGEETQYF. Here the CDR3 DNA reads TGTGCCAGCAGCTTAGGGGCAGGGGAGGAGACCCAGTACTTC. The chain has TRBV7-9 and TRBJ2-5; D is perhaps TRBD1 (6 bases). CDR3 length: 14 amino acids. CDR1 SEHNR and CDR2 FQNEAQ come from the germline V gene (reference sequence). V lost 1 base and J 5 bases, leaving 11 bases between the germline ends.

V is TRBV29-1 and J is TRBJ2-2; D might be TRBD1 (7 bases). The CDR3 extends over 13 amino acids. V lost 6 bases, J lost 5 bases, and 13 bases lay in between. Per germline, CDR1 SQVTM and CDR2 ANQGSEA. CDR3 sequence reads: CSVQTGRTGELFF. In DNA form, the CDR3 reads TGCAGCGTCCAGACAGGGAGGACCGGGGAGCTGTTTTTT.

In regard to this clone: Distinct nucleotide sequences in the sample also encode this CDR3. This chain connects TRBV11-2 to TRBJ1-1; the D gene is possibly TRBD1 (6 bases). Germline V gene lookup returns CDR1 SGHAT and CDR2 FQNNGV. Trimming removed 2 bases from V and 2 bases from J, with 9 bases in between. The CDR3 runs to 14 residues. The DNA for the CDR3 is TGTGCCAGCAGCTTAAACAGGGCAAACACTGAAGCTTTCTTT. Protein sequence: CASSLNRANTEAFF. Supplemented by reference TRBV11-2 and TRBJ1-1, the full variable domain reads EAGVAQSPRYKIIEKRQSVAFWCNPISGHATLYWYQQILGQGPKLLIQFQNNGVVDDSQLPKDRFSAERLKGVDSTLKIQPAKLEDSAVYLCASSLNRANTEAFFGQGTRLTVV.

The gene calls are TRBV27 and TRBJ1-1; 10 nucleotides align to TRBD1. Trimming took 4 bases from V and 4 from J; bases not matched to a gene: 6. Germline values: CDR1 MNHEY, CDR2 SMNVEV (reference sequence). The CDR3 has 15 amino acids. The CDR3 spells CASSSTGGASTEAFF. CDR3 bases: TGTGCCAGCAGTTCGACAGGGGGCGCGAGCACTGAAGCTTTCTTT.

The chain uses TRBV29-1 and TRBJ2-3; D is perhaps TRBD1 (6 bases). Germline CDR1 is SQVTM and CDR2 is ANQGSEA. The CDR3 is made up of 15 amino acids. Trimming pared 6 bases from V and 1 base from J, leaving 17 bases between. The chain's CDR3 is CSVESRGDRTDTQYF. The CDR3 DNA is TGCAGCGTCGAAAGCAGGGGTGACCGCACAGATACGCAGTATTTT.

This chain joins TRBV30 and TRBJ2-3, with 8 bases fitting TRBD2. The CDR3 has 17 amino acids. V lost 2 bases and J lost 0; bases outside the gene matches: 10. Per germline, CDR1 GTSNPN and CDR2 SVGIG (reference sequence). The CDR3 reads CAWSPPGLVSSTDTQYF. The CDR3 DNA sequence: TGTGCCTGGAGTCCGCCGGGACTAGTGTCTAGCACAGATACGCAGTATTTT.

The chain combines TRBV28 with TRBJ2-7, with TRBD1 matching over 7 bases. The germline V gene encodes CDR1 MDHEN and CDR2 SYDVKM. The CDR3 has 14 residues. The J segment lost 2 bases and the V segment lost 5 bases, leaving 6 bases of the junction unmatched. For the CDR3, the DNA is TGTGCCAGCAGTCCACAGGGGACCCCCTACGAGCAGTACTTC. Protein: CASSPQGTPYEQYF.

This clone was seen only once. This chain joins TRBV13 and TRBJ2-7; 9 bases line up with TRBD2. Germline CDR1 reads PRHDT; CDR2 reads FYEKMQ (reference sequence). The V gene end was trimmed by 1 base and the J gene end by 5 bases; junction bases not matched to a gene: 12. The CDR3 is made up of 17 amino acids. In DNA form, the CDR3 reads TGTGCCAGCAGCTTAGAGGGCGGGCGGGGGGGCCCACACGAGCAGTACTTC. Translated: CASSLEGGRGGPHEQYF.

This clone has ten or more counts. V is TRBV2 and J is TRBJ1-5; possible D gene TRBD1, 6 bases. CDR1 is SNHLY and CDR2 is FYNNEI in the germline V gene. Trimming removed 6 bases from V and 0 bases from J, with 12 bases in between. The CDR3 totals 15 residues. The CDR3 region has the DNA TGTGCCAGCAGAGGACAGAGGGGTAGCAATCAGCCCCAGCATTTT. Encoded protein: CASRGQRGSNQPQHF. Full variable domain (outside the CDR3, taken from reference TRBV2 and TRBJ1-5): EPEVTQTPSHQVTQMGQEVILRCVPISNHLYFYWYRQILGQKVEFLVSFYNNEISEKSEIFDDQFSVERPDGSNFTLKIRSTKLEDSAMYFCASRGQRGSNQPQHFGDGTRLSIL.

This chain joins TRBV7-8 and TRBJ2-5; the D is unclear. This CDR3 spans 14 amino acids. V lost 2 bases and J 5 bases, leaving 12 bases between the germline ends. Germline lookup yields CDR1 SGHVS and CDR2 FQNEAQ. This CDR3 is CASSLPGNRETQYF. The CDR3 region has the DNA TGTGCCAGCAGCTTACCGGGTAATAGGGAGACCCAGTACTTC.

CDR3 nucleotides: TGCGCCAGCAGCCAAGGATCTACCTATTTAAACACAGATACGCAGTATTTT. Protein: CASSQGSTYLNTDTQYF. The chain recombines TRBV4-1 with TRBJ2-3; D gene uncertain. This CDR3 spans 17 amino acids. The V and J ends lost 1 base and 2 bases respectively, with 16 bases between them. Germline V gene lookup returns CDR1 MGHRA and CDR2 YSYEKL.

The chain combines TRBV10-3 with TRBJ2-7, with 7 nucleotides matching TRBD1. V lost 6 bases to trimming and J lost 2 bases; unmatched junction nucleotides: 7. In germline, CDR1 is ENHRY, CDR2 SYGVKD. The CDR3 has 14 residues. The CDR3 sequence: CAISLGTEPYEQYF. For the CDR3, the DNA is TGTGCCATCAGCCTTGGGACAGAACCCTACGAGCAGTACTTC.

Ten or more counts support this clone. The chain couples TRBV19 to TRBJ1-1; tentative D call: TRBD1 (6 bases). Trimming left V 7 bases short and J 11 bases short, with 17 bases between. The CDR3 contains 12 residues. Looked up from germline, CDR1 is LNHDA and CDR2 is SQIVND (reference sequence). The CDR3 region is CASMDSLIGAFF. Here the CDR3 DNA reads TGTGCCAGTATGGACAGTCTAATCGGGGCTTTCTTT.

V is TRBV27 and J is TRBJ2-7; TRBD2 matches at 8 bases. The germline CDR1 and CDR2 sequences are MNHEY and SMNVEV (reference sequence). The J segment lost 4 bases and the V segment lost 8 bases, leaving 7 bases of the junction unmatched. The CDR3 is 13 amino acids. The DNA of the CDR3 is TGTGCCAGCGGTCTAGCGGGCAGTTACGAGCAGTACTTC. This translates into CASGLAGSYEQYF.

This rearrangement joins TRBV7-2 to TRBJ2-5, with TRBD2 as a possible D gene (7 bases). This CDR3 contains 16 residues. CDR1 and CDR2 (germline): SGHTA, FQGNSA. Trimming pared 1 base from V and 7 bases from J, leaving 19 bases between. Here the CDR3 DNA reads TGTGCCAGCAGCTTAGAGCCAATCGGGGGGCCGGGGACCCAGTACTTC. It translates to CASSLEPIGGPGTQYF.

The chain employs TRBV11-2 and TRBJ2-3; 7 positions match TRBD2. CDR3 length equals 17 residues. CDR1 SGHAT and CDR2 FQNNGV come from the germline V gene. V lost 5 bases and J lost 3; bases outside the gene matches: 14. The CDR3 DNA sequence: TGTGCCAGCAGCCTGAGGTTAGGGGCTAGCGGAACAGATACGCAGTATTTT. It specifies CASSLRLGASGTDTQYF.

The rearrangement links TRBV7-9 to TRBJ1-4; D is uncertain. This CDR3 has 14 amino acids. V lost 10 bases and J lost 0, with 12 bases in between. Per the germline V gene, CDR1 is SEHNR and CDR2 is FQNEAQ (reference sequence). The CDR3 DNA sequence: TGTGCCACCCGGGGTGGCGCAACTAATGAAAAACTGTTTTTT. Protein sequence: CATRGGATNEKLFF.

The CDR3 loop is CAISFSGASTDTQYF. DNA for the CDR3: TGTGCCATCAGTTTTAGCGGGGCCAGCACAGATACGCAGTATTTT. The chain combines TRBV10-3 with TRBJ2-3; 8 positions agree with TRBD2. CDR1 and CDR2 (germline): ENHRY, SYGVKD. V trimming: 5 bases; J trimming: 0 bases; junction bases outside the gene matches: 4. The CDR3 spans 15 residues.